The rows below give T cell receptor beta chains drawn from one sample of a study of low-dose radiotherapy and immunotherapy resistance in tumors. TCRdb recomputed calls from the reads with MiXCR, one row per CDR3 protein. The sample lists more than 90,000 distinct CDR3 sequences; less than 25% were seen once. Sequenced material: PBMCs, taken after low-dose radiotherapy plus immunotherapy. The receptors here all came from a male donor with prostate cancer. Both conserved end residues are part of each CDR3. The D gene is left open where the match is weak. Size values are once, few and many counts, or a class for expanded clones, and some rows have none.

size | D | J | V | CDR3 | DNA
NA | NA | TRBJ2-5 | TRBV19 | CASSIVGSETQYF | TGTGCCAGTAGTATAGTGGGTTCAGAGACCCAGTACTTC
many | NA | TRBJ2-3 | TRBV3-1 | CASSHSRRATQYF | TGTGCCAGCAGCCATAGTCGACGAGCTACGCAGTATTTT
many | NA | TRBJ2-2 | TRBV5-1 | CASSVNWGAGSGELFF | TGCGCCAGCAGCGTGAACTGGGGGGCCGGATCCGGGGAGCTGTTTTTT
many | NA | TRBJ1-1 | TRBV19 | CASKQMNTEAFF | TGTGCCAGTAAACAGATGAACACTGAAGCTTTCTTT
NA | TRBD2 | TRBJ2-7 | TRBV5-1 | CASRVTSGGSSYEQYF | TGCGCCAGCAGAGTAACTAGCGGGGGCTCCTCCTACGAGCAGTACTTC
NA | NA | TRBJ2-2 | TRBV4-1 | CASSSNPGTRSVELFF | TGCGCCAGCAGCTCGAATCCCGGGACCAGGTCGGTGGAGCTGTTTTTT
many | TRBD1 | TRBJ1-3 | TRBV12-3/TRBV12-4 | CASSPGTASGNTIYF | TGTGCCAGCAGCCCCGGGACAGCTTCTGGAAACACCATATATTTT
few | NA | TRBJ1-3 | TRBV19 | CASREQGPSNTIYF | TGTGCCAGTAGGGAACAGGGTCCATCGAACACCATATATTTT
many | NA | TRBJ2-3 | TRBV6-2/TRBV6-3 | CASSSLVDAGRPADTQYF | TGTGCCAGCAGTTCCCTGGTCGACGCTGGGAGACCCGCAGATACGCAGTATTTT
NA | TRBD1 | TRBJ1-1 | TRBV28 | CASSYRDRGIISEAFF | TGTGCCAGCAGTTACCGGGACAGGGGTATTATTTCTGAAGCTTTCTTT
NA | NA | TRBJ2-3 | TRBV5-1 | CASSFYICSATDRPDTQYF | NA
NA | NA | TRBJ2-7 | TRBV28 | CASSLPGGTYEQYF | TGTGCCAGCAGTTTGCCCGGAGGAACCTACGAGCAGTACTTC
many | TRBD1 | TRBJ2-3 | TRBV19 | CASTRTGTGRSDTQYF | TGTGCCAGTACCCGAACCGGGACAGGACGCTCAGATACGCAGTATTTT
many | NA | TRBJ2-1 | TRBV10-2 | CASSPQGLEQFF | TGCGCCAGCAGTCCGCAGGGCCTTGAGCAGTTCTTC
many | TRBD2 | TRBJ2-7 | TRBV5-4 | CASSTPSGGRYEQYF | TGTGCCAGCAGCACCCCTAGCGGGGGCCGTTACGAGCAGTACTTC
many | NA | TRBJ2-3 | TRBV27 | CASSFLGTDTQYF | TGTGCCAGCAGTTTTCTGGGCACAGATACGCAGTATTTT
NA | TRBD2 | TRBJ2-1 | TRBV10-3 | CAISYPGLAGASSYNEQFF | TGTGCCATCAGCTATCCGGGACTAGCGGGCGCTAGCTCCTACAATGAGCAGTTCTTC
many | NA | TRBJ2-2 | TRBV11-3 | CASSISLGTRAGELFF | TGTGCCAGCAGCATCTCTCTCGGAACTCGGGCCGGGGAGCTGTTTTTT
many | NA | TRBJ2-1 | TRBV7-9 | CASSPTRKRVEDNEQFF | TGTGCCAGCAGCCCAACCCGGAAGCGGGTAGAAGACAATGAGCAGTTCTTC
many | NA | TRBJ2-2 | TRBV7-2 | CASSLAITGELFF | TGTGCCAGCAGCTTAGCTATCACCGGGGAGCTGTTTTTT
NA | NA | TRBJ1-4 | TRBV29-1 | CSVRGDEKLFF | TGCAGCGTTCGGGGTGACGAAAAACTGTTTTTT
many | NA | TRBJ2-5 | TRBV20-1 | CSATPSLAGTQYF | TGCAGTGCTACCCCCTCACTAGCCGGGACCCAGTACTTC
many | NA | TRBJ1-6 | TRBV20-1 | CSAQLGGTRSNSPLHF | TGCAGTGCGCAATTGGGGGGAACCCGTAGTAATTCACCCCTCCACTTT
many | NA | TRBJ1-5 | TRBV9 | CASSPEGGNQPQHF | TGTGCCAGCAGCCCCGAGGGAGGAAATCAGCCCCAGCATTTT
many | NA | TRBJ1-1 | TRBV15 | CATSRDWDVEAFF | TGTGCCACCAGCAGAGATTGGGACGTGGAAGCTTTCTTT
many | NA | TRBJ2-1 | TRBV5-1 | CASSLLAQKPYNEQFF | TGCGCCAGCAGCTTACTAGCCCAGAAACCTTACAATGAGCAGTTCTTC
many | TRBD2 | TRBJ2-2 | TRBV11-2 | CASSYTAGTTGELFF | TGTGCCAGCAGCTATACAGCGGGGACCACCGGGGAGCTGTTTTTT
many | NA | TRBJ2-7 | TRBV12-3/TRBV12-4 | CASSSPQLSRAGEQYF | TGTGCCAGCAGTTCCCCCCAACTATCCAGGGCAGGGGAGCAGTACTTC
NA | NA | TRBJ2-5 | TRBV11-2 | CASSLWGSPETQYF | TGTGCCAGCAGCTTATGGGGGAGTCCAGAGACCCAGTACTTC
NA | NA | TRBJ2-1 | TRBV9 | CASSVEGGGQYNEQFF | TGTGCCAGCAGCGTGGAAGGCGGGGGACAATACAATGAGCAGTTCTTC
many | NA | TRBJ2-6 | TRBV12-5 | CASGLVLNGAGANVLTF | TGTGCTAGTGGTTTGGTACTTAACGGCGCTGGGGCCAACGTCCTGACTTTC
many | TRBD2 | TRBJ2-5 | TRBV7-2 | CASTERGVQETQYF | TGTGCCAGCACCGAACGGGGGGTCCAAGAGACCCAGTACTTC
many | NA | TRBJ1-3 | TRBV25-1 | CASRRGPDSGNTIYF | TGTGCCAGCAGGAGAGGGCCCGACTCTGGAAACACCATATATTTT
few | NA | TRBJ2-1 | TRBV5-4 | CASINRGGSYNEQFF | TGTGCCAGCATAAATCGGGGCGGGTCCTACAATGAGCAGTTCTTC
NA | NA | TRBJ2-5 | TRBV9 | CASSGSIRPQETQYF | TGTGCCAGCAGCGGTTCAATCCGGCCGCAAGAGACCCAGTACTTC
many | NA | TRBJ2-7 | TRBV12-3/TRBV12-4 | CASSRDLSRYEQYF | TGTGCCAGCAGCCGCGACCTGTCAAGATACGAGCAGTACTTC
many | NA | TRBJ2-1 | TRBV5-6 | CASSPGDGEQFF | TGTGCCAGCAGCCCCGGGGACGGTGAGCAGTTCTTC
many | NA | TRBJ1-4 | TRBV5-1 | CASSLQNEKLFF | TGCGCCAGCAGCTTACAGAATGAAAAACTGTTTTTT
many | NA | TRBJ2-7 | TRBV9 | CASSPGHTSYEQYF | TGTGCCAGCAGCCCTGGACACACCTCCTACGAGCAGTACTTC
many | NA | TRBJ1-5 | TRBV19 | CASSTSLGPGGNQPQHF | TGTGCCAGTAGTACCTCTTTGGGGCCCGGGGGTAATCAGCCCCAGCATTTT
many | TRBD1 | TRBJ1-1 | TRBV7-9 | CASSFPKTGSTEAFF | TGTGCCAGCAGCTTCCCGAAGACAGGGAGCACTGAAGCTTTCTTT
NA | NA | TRBJ2-3 | TRBV4-1 | CASSLIYRPSRGTDTQYF | TGCGCCAGCAGCCTCATATATCGACCTAGTAGGGGCACAGATACGCAGTATTTT
many | TRBD1 | TRBJ1-5 | TRBV19 | CASSQDRRNQPQHF | TGTGCCAGTAGCCAGGACAGGAGGAATCAGCCCCAGCATTTT
many | TRBD2 | TRBJ2-2 | TRBV29-1 | CSVVPSGGTGELFF | TGCAGCGTTGTGCCTAGCGGGGGCACCGGGGAGCTGTTTTTT
few | TRBD1 | TRBJ2-6 | TRBV6-2/TRBV6-3 | CASSTGGGANVLTF | TGTGCCAGCAGTACAGGGGGTGGGGCCAACGTCCTGACTTTC
many | NA | TRBJ1-1 | TRBV11-2 | CASVRASEAFF | TGTGCCAGTGTCCGGGCCTCTGAAGCTTTCTTT
many | TRBD2 | TRBJ2-1 | TRBV7-9 | CASSSLDGGAYNEQFF | TGTGCCAGCAGCTCCTTAGACGGGGGGGCCTACAATGAGCAGTTCTTC
many | TRBD1 | TRBJ2-7 | TRBV5-1 | CASSPRRTGTEPYEQYF | TGCGCCAGCAGCCCCCGCCGGACCGGGACAGAACCCTACGAGCAGTACTTC
many | TRBD2 | TRBJ2-3 | TRBV5-1 | CASSNLADDTQYF | TGCGCCAGCAGCAACCTAGCGGACGATACGCAGTATTTT